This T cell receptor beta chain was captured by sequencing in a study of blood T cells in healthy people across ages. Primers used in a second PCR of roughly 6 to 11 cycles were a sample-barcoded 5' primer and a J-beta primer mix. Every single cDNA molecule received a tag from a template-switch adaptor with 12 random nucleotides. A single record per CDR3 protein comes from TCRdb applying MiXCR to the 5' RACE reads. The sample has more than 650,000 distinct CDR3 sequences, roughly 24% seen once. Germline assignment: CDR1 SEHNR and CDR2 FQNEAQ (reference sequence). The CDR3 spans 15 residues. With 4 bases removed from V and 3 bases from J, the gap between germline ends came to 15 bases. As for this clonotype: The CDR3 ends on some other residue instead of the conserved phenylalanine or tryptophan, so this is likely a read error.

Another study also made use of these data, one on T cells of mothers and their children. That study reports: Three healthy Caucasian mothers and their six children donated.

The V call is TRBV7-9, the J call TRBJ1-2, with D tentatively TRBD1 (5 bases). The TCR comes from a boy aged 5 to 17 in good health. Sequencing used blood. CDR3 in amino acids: CASSSTRDGYYGYTS. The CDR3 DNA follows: TGTGCCAGCAGCTCCACCAGGGACGGGTACTATGGCTACACCTCC.